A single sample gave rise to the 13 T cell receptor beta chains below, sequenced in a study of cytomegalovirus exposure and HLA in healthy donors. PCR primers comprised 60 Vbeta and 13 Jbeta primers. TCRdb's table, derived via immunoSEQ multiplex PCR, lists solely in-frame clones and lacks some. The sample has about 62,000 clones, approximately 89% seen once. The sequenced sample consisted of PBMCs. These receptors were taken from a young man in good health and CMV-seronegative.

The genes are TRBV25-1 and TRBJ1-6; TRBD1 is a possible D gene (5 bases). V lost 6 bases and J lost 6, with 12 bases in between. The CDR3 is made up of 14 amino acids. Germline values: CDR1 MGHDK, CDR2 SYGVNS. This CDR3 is CASRQTDTNSPLHF. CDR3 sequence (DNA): TGTGCCAGCAGGCAGACAGACACTAATTCACCCCTCCACTTT. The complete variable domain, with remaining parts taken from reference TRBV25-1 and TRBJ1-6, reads EADIYQTPRYLVIGTGKKITLECSQTMGHDKMYWYQQDPGMELHLIHYSYGVNSTEKGDLSSESTVSRIRTEHFPLTLESARPSHTSQYLCASRQTDTNSPLHFGNGTRLTVT.

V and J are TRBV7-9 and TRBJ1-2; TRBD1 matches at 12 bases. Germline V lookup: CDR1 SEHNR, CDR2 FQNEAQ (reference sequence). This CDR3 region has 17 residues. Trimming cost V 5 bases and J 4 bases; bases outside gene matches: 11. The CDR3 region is CASSPTGTGGAGYGYTF. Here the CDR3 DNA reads TGTGCCAGCAGCCCGACCGGGACAGGGGGCGCGGGCTATGGCTACACCTTC. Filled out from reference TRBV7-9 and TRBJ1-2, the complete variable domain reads DTGVSQNPRHKITKRGQNVTFRCDPISEHNRLYWYRQTLGQGPEFLTYFQNEAQLEKSRLLSDRFSAERPKGSFSTLEIQRTEQGDSAMYLCASSPTGTGGAGYGYTFGSGTRLTVV.

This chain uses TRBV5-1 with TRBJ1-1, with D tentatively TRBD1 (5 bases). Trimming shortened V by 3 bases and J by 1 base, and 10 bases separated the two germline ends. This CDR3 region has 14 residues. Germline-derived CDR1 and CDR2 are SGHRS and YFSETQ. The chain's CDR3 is CASSYLGGNTEAFF. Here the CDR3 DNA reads TGCGCCAGCAGCTACCTGGGGGGGAACACTGAAGCTTTCTTT.

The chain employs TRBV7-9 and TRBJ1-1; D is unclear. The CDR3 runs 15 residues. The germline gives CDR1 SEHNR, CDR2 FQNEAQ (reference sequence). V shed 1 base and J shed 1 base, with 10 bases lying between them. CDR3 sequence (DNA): TGTGCCAGCAGCTTAGTAGGAGGGAAGAACACTGAAGCTTTCTTT. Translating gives CASSLVGGKNTEAFF.

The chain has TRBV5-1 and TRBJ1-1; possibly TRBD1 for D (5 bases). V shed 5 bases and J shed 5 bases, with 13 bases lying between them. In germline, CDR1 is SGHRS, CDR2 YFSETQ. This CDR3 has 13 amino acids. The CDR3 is CASSQGSWTEAFF. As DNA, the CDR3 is TGCGCCAGCAGTCAGGGATCGTGGACTGAAGCTTTCTTT.

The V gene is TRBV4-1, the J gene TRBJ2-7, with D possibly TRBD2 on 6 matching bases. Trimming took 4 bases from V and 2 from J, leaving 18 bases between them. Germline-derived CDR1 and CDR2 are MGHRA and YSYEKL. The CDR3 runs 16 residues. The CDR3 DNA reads TGCGCCAGCAGCCCTCGACAATGGGGGGATACCTACGAGCAGTACTTC. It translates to CASSPRQWGDTYEQYF.

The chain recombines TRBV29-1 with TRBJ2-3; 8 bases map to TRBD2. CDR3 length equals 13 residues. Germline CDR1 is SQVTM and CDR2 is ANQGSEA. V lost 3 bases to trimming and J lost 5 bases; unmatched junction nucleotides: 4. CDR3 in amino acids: CSVDGGAKDTQYF. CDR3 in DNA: TGCAGCGTTGACGGGGGGGCCAAAGATACGCAGTATTTT.

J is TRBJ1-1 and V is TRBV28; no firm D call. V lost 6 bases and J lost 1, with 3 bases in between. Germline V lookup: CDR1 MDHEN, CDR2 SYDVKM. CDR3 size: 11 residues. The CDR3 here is CASSWNTEAFF. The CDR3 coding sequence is TGTGCCAGCAGCTGGAACACTGAAGCTTTCTTT.

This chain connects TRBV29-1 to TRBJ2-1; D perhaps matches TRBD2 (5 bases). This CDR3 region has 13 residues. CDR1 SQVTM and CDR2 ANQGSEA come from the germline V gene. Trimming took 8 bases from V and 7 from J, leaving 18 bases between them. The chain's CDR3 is CSLRGWVGNEQFF. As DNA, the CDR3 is TGCAGCCTACGGGGTTGGGTAGGGAATGAGCAGTTCTTC.

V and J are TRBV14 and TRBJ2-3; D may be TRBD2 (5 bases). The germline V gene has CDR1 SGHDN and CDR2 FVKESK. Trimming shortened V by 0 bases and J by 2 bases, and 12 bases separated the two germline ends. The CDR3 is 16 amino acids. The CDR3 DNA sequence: TGTGCCAGCAGCCAAGAAGCTAGCTGGATCACAGATACGCAGTATTTT. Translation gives CASSQEASWITDTQYF.

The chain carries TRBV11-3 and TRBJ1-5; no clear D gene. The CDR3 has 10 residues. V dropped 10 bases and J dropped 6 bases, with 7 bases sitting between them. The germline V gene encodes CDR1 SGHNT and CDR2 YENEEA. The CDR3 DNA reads TGTGCCACCACCGGTCAGCCCCAGCATTTT. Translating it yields CATTGQPQHF.

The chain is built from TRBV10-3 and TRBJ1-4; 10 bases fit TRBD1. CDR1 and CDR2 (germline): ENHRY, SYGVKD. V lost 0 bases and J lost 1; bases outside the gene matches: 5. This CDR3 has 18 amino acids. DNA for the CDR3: TGTGCCATCAGTGAGTCGACGGGACAGGGGAAAACTAATGAAAAACTGTTTTTT. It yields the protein CAISESTGQGKTNEKLFF.

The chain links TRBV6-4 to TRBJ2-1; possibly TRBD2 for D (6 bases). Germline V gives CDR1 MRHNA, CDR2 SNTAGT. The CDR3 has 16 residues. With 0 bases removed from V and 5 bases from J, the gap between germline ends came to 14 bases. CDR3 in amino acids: CASSDSLRLDHNEQFF. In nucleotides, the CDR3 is TGTGCCAGCAGTGACTCCCTCCGACTAGACCACAATGAGCAGTTCTTC.